A selection of T cell receptor beta chains follows, all from one sample in a study of T-cell memory formation after mild COVID-19. TCRdb ran MiXCR on the 5' RACE reads and lists one entry per CDR3 protein. The table lists approximately 350,000 distinct CDR3 sequences, under 15% of them singletons. The sequenced material came from PBMCs or a T cell subset sorted from them (not recorded which). All receptors come from a man aged 18 to 35 who had mild COVID-19 (a few samples of this study predate the infection). Cell type and time point are not known. Each CDR3 is given with its conserved first and last residue. D genes are given only for firm matches. Clone size is given for some rows only: seen once, a few or many times, or a class if the clone is expanded.

clone_size: -
j_call: TRBJ2-7
d_call: TRBD1
v_call: TRBV12-3/TRBV12-4
cdr3_nt: TGTGCCAGCAGCCAGAGACAGGGGGCGCACGAGCAGTACTTC
cdr3_aa: CASSQRQGAHEQYF

clone_size: -
j_call: TRBJ2-3
d_call: TRBD2
v_call: TRBV28
cdr3_nt: TGTGCCAGCAGTTTAAGTCGCGGGGCGGGGGTTAGCACAGATACGCAGTATTTT
cdr3_aa: CASSLSRGAGVSTDTQYF

clone_size: few
j_call: TRBJ1-1
d_call: -
v_call: TRBV7-2
cdr3_nt: TGTGCCAGCAGGCTTTCTACAGGGATGAACACTGAAGCTTTCTTT
cdr3_aa: CASRLSTGMNTEAFF

clone_size: many
j_call: TRBJ2-3
d_call: -
v_call: TRBV29-1
cdr3_nt: TGCAGCACCCGGGACACCTCCACAGATACGCAGTATTTT
cdr3_aa: CSTRDTSTDTQYF

clone_size: -
j_call: TRBJ2-5
d_call: -
v_call: TRBV5-6
cdr3_nt: TGTGCCAGCAGCTTGCTCACAGAACAAGAGACCCAGTACTTC
cdr3_aa: CASSLLTEQETQYF

clone_size: few
j_call: TRBJ2-2
d_call: -
v_call: TRBV20-1
cdr3_nt: TGCAGTGCGCGGGGGCCGGAGGGAAACACCGGGGAGCTGTTTTTT
cdr3_aa: CSARGPEGNTGELFF

clone_size: many
j_call: TRBJ2-2
d_call: -
v_call: TRBV7-2
cdr3_nt: TGTGCCAGCAGCTTTTCGCGACCCGGGGAGCTGTTTTTT
cdr3_aa: CASSFSRPGELFF

clone_size: many
j_call: TRBJ1-6
d_call: -
v_call: TRBV4-3
cdr3_nt: TGCGCCAGCAGCCCCTCCTCCGGGACTTCTCCCAATTCACCCCTCCACTTT
cdr3_aa: CASSPSSGTSPNSPLHF

clone_size: many
j_call: TRBJ1-1
d_call: -
v_call: TRBV5-1
cdr3_nt: TGCGCCAGCAGCTTGGCCATGGAAAACACTGAAGCTTTCTTT
cdr3_aa: CASSLAMENTEAFF

clone_size: few
j_call: TRBJ2-1
d_call: TRBD2
v_call: TRBV12-3/TRBV12-4
cdr3_nt: TGTGCCAGCACTGCCCAGCGGGGGGTTCGGGGTGAGCAGTTCTTC
cdr3_aa: CASTAQRGVRGEQFF

clone_size: -
j_call: TRBJ1-5
d_call: -
v_call: TRBV7-9
cdr3_nt: TGTGCCAGCAGCCAGGGCTGGGGTCCCCAGCATTTT
cdr3_aa: CASSQGWGPQHF

clone_size: -
j_call: TRBJ2-2
d_call: -
v_call: TRBV2
cdr3_nt: TGTGCCAGCAGTGAAGAGGGGTTGGGCACCGGGGAGCTGTTTTTT
cdr3_aa: CASSEEGLGTGELFF

clone_size: many
j_call: TRBJ2-6
d_call: -
v_call: TRBV6-5
cdr3_nt: TGTGCCAGCAGAGGCTCTGGGGCCAACGTCCTGACTTTC
cdr3_aa: CASRGSGANVLTF

clone_size: -
j_call: TRBJ1-4
d_call: TRBD1
v_call: TRBV20-1
cdr3_nt: TGCAGTGCCACAGGGGGCGCGGGTGAAAAACTGTTTTTT
cdr3_aa: CSATGGAGEKLFF

clone_size: -
j_call: TRBJ1-1
d_call: -
v_call: TRBV12-3/TRBV12-4
cdr3_nt: TGTGCCAGCAGGGACCAAATCCACACTGAAGCTTTCTTT
cdr3_aa: CASRDQIHTEAFF

clone_size: -
j_call: TRBJ2-7
d_call: TRBD2
v_call: TRBV6-2/TRBV6-3
cdr3_nt: TGTGCCAGCAGTTCAACCCAGGCCCCCGGGGGGTTCGAGCAGTACTTC
cdr3_aa: CASSSTQAPGGFEQYF

clone_size: many
j_call: TRBJ2-7
d_call: TRBD1
v_call: TRBV7-2
cdr3_nt: TGTGCCAGCAGCTCACGACAGGGGTGGTACGAGCAGTACTTC
cdr3_aa: CASSSRQGWYEQYF

clone_size: -
j_call: TRBJ1-4
d_call: -
v_call: TRBV7-2
cdr3_nt: TGTGCCAGCAGCTTTGCCGGGGTAGAAAAACTGTTTTTT
cdr3_aa: CASSFAGVEKLFF

clone_size: -
j_call: TRBJ1-2
d_call: -
v_call: TRBV7-2
cdr3_nt: TGTGCCAGCAGCTCGCACGGGGGTTATGGCTACACCTTC
cdr3_aa: CASSSHGGYGYTF

clone_size: -
j_call: TRBJ2-7
d_call: -
v_call: TRBV5-1
cdr3_nt: TGCGCCAGCAGCTTGGCCGTGACAGCGAGCTCCTACGAGCAGTACTTC
cdr3_aa: CASSLAVTASSYEQYF

clone_size: -
j_call: TRBJ2-3
d_call: TRBD2
v_call: TRBV7-2
cdr3_nt: TGTGCCAGCAGCACGGGACTAGCGGGGGGGTTCACAGATACGCAGTATTTT
cdr3_aa: CASSTGLAGGFTDTQYF

clone_size: -
j_call: TRBJ1-5
d_call: -
v_call: TRBV12-3/TRBV12-4
cdr3_nt: TGTGCCAGCAGTTTAGACGGAGCCTATCAGCCCCAGCATTTT
cdr3_aa: CASSLDGAYQPQHF

clone_size: few
j_call: TRBJ1-5
d_call: -
v_call: TRBV2
cdr3_nt: TGTGCCAGCAGCGCGGCAGGGTACAGGAAGCATTTT
cdr3_aa: CASSAAGYRKHF

clone_size: few
j_call: TRBJ1-4
d_call: -
v_call: TRBV27
cdr3_nt: TGTGCCTCGGGACGGATTAATGAAAAACTGTTTTTT
cdr3_aa: CASGRINEKLFF

clone_size: -
j_call: TRBJ1-2
d_call: TRBD1
v_call: TRBV12-3/TRBV12-4
cdr3_nt: TGTGCCAGCACCCACAGGGGGCTCGGTGGCTACACCTTC
cdr3_aa: CASTHRGLGGYTF

clone_size: -
j_call: TRBJ1-4
d_call: -
v_call: TRBV7-6
cdr3_nt: TGTGCCAGCAGCTTGTCTCCGGGAAATGTTGCAACTAATGAAAAACTGTTTTTT
cdr3_aa: CASSLSPGNVATNEKLFF

clone_size: many
j_call: TRBJ2-5
d_call: -
v_call: TRBV7-6
cdr3_nt: TGTGCCAGCAGCTTAGGAGGCAGTCGACAAGAGACCCAGTACTTC
cdr3_aa: CASSLGGSRQETQYF

clone_size: many
j_call: TRBJ1-4
d_call: -
v_call: TRBV12-3/TRBV12-4
cdr3_nt: TGTGCCAGCAGTCCGACAGTACCTAATGAAAAACTGTTTTTT
cdr3_aa: CASSPTVPNEKLFF

clone_size: -
j_call: TRBJ2-5
d_call: TRBD1
v_call: TRBV7-9
cdr3_nt: TGTGCCAGCAGATCCCGACAGGGGCGAGAGCAAGAGACCCAGTACTTC
cdr3_aa: CASRSRQGREQETQYF

clone_size: few
j_call: TRBJ2-7
d_call: -
v_call: TRBV27
cdr3_nt: TGTGCCAGCAGTTTTTTCCCCGGTCCTTCCTACGAGCAGTACTTC
cdr3_aa: CASSFFPGPSYEQYF

clone_size: many
j_call: TRBJ1-6
d_call: -
v_call: TRBV28
cdr3_nt: TGTGCCAGCAGTTTAATTCCCCCCCTTAGCACGGGGATGGGGAATTCACCCCTCCACTTT
cdr3_aa: CASSLIPPLSTGMGNSPLHF